This is a list of T cell receptor beta chains from one sample in a study of T cells expressing NK-cell markers. TCRdb reanalyzed the 5' RACE reads and collapses them to one entry per CDR3 protein, without DNA. This table holds about 260,000 distinct CDR3 sequences. Sequencing input: blood T cells: a sorted CD56 or NKG2C T cell subset, CD4+ or CD8+ T cells, or bulk PBMC T cells (not recorded which). Receptors originate from a man between 18 and 35 years old in good health. Each CDR3 is given with its conserved first and last residue.

V gene	J gene	CDR3 protein
TRBV11-2	TRBJ2-1	CASSAGQTDNEQFF
TRBV20-1	TRBJ1-3	CSARSMLSGNTIYF
TRBV5-1	TRBJ2-3	CASSPQLADTQYF
TRBV2	TRBJ1-1	CASSEAGPGTEAFF
TRBV5-1	TRBJ2-1	CASTLLTSGRADYNEQFF
TRBV20-1	TRBJ2-7	CSARGPSGSAYEQYF
TRBV24-1	TRBJ2-2	CATRTGAGELFF
TRBV10-3	TRBJ1-1	CAISGSRIWDTEAFF
TRBV1	TRBJ2-3	CTSSQVLREVSGDTQYF
TRBV6-1	TRBJ2-3	CATQGLITDTQYF
TRBV10-3	TRBJ1-1	CAINRGSNTEAFF
TRBV20-1	TRBJ2-5	CSARDWEDRGSWETQYF
TRBV7-6	TRBJ2-4	CASSLSEGVTENIQYF
TRBV7-2	TRBJ2-1	CASIPRDRGYNEQFF
TRBV29-1	TRBJ1-1	CSVEDRVLPNTEAFF
TRBV7-9	TRBJ1-2	CASSFRTGGYYGYTF
TRBV10-3	TRBJ2-1	CAITPGGRVNEQFF
TRBV20-1	TRBJ2-7	CSATPPDRAAYEQYF
TRBV5-6	TRBJ2-1	CASSSLTWANEQFF
TRBV6-6	TRBJ2-1	CASSYGGEQFF
TRBV5-4	TRBJ2-5	CASRIQGGKETQYF
TRBV5-1	TRBJ2-5	CASSTQGQQETQYF
TRBV24-1	TRBJ2-3	CATSLNFANTQYF
TRBV15	TRBJ2-1	CATSMGLAGGLHEQFF
TRBV15	TRBJ2-1	CATSRDTAENYNEQFF
TRBV29-1	TRBJ2-7	CSVLFQGLEYEQYF
TRBV20-1	TRBJ2-1	CSAAADSFNEQFF
TRBV5-5	TRBJ2-5	CASSLKVGQETQYF
TRBV7-2	TRBJ2-3	CASSLAWGRVPPTDTQYF
TRBV19	TRBJ1-5	CASSIDPGRRPRQPQHF
TRBV5-1	TRBJ2-1	CASSTQGAQTSREKRNEQFF
TRBV6-5	TRBJ2-7	CASSYFTGLAGPGEQYF
TRBV10-3	TRBJ1-2	CAISPTGDGYTF